What follows are 6 T cell receptor beta chains derived from one specimen sequenced in a study of Graves' ophthalmopathy and Graves' hyperthyroidism (dated by TCRdb to between 2017 and 2018). This sample was sequenced with an Illumina HiSeq 2000. For repertoire sequencing, TCR beta CDR3 regions were amplified from RNA transcripts. HTBI primers and the Qiagen OneStep RT-PCR kit were used in a first-round RT-PCR, which was followed by a second-round multiplex PCR, size selection and purification. In TCRdb, the public reads were trimmed at Q25 with fastp and aligned with MiXCR, with productive beta chains retained. Each CDR3 protein appears once, grouped with its most common genes and DNA. This sample has about 700,000 distinct CDR3 sequences in its table, and about 40% of those were observed once. The top ten constitute around 3.3% of the sample. Sequencing was done on a sample of peripheral blood. All receptors come from an adult man with Graves' ophthalmopathy.

This clonotype was recorded at least ten times. The V gene is TRBV7-9, the J gene TRBJ2-7; D is unclear. Per the germline V gene, CDR1 is SEHNR and CDR2 is FQNEAQ (reference sequence). Trimming shortened V by 2 bases and J by 0 bases, and 8 bases separated the two germline ends. There are 14 residues in the CDR3. CDR3 in DNA: TGTGCCAGCAGCTTAAGTCAAAACTCCTACGAGCAGTACTTC. Its protein product is CASSLSQNSYEQYF.

This chain links TRBV5-1 with TRBJ2-5, with 10 bases matching TRBD1. J lost 5 bases, V lost 1 base, and 5 bases had no gene match. Germline V gene data show CDR1 as SGHRS and CDR2 as YFSETQ. The CDR3 extends over 15 amino acids. As DNA, the CDR3 is TGCGCCAGCAGCTTGCTGACAGGGGGCTTGGAGACCCAGTACTTC. Its translation is CASSLLTGGLETQYF.

As concerns this clonotype: Lacking the conserved final phenylalanine or tryptophan, this CDR3 likely reflects a read error. The rearrangement uses TRBV10-3 and TRBJ1-2, with no clear D. The CDR3 runs to 12 residues. CDR1 and CDR2 from the germline V gene are ENHRY and SYGVKD. CDR3 DNA: TGTGCCAGCAGTGAAGGTCCGGCCTCCTACACCCTC. Translating gives CASSEGPASYTL.

The chain combines TRBV20-1 with TRBJ2-7; 7 bases map to TRBD1. V shed 5 bases, J shed 5 bases, and the junction held 18 bases outside the gene matches. The germline V gene encodes CDR1 DFQATT and CDR2 SNEGSKA (reference sequence). The CDR3 contains 16 residues. This chain's CDR3 is CSAPSDSGTAPHEQYF. CDR3 nucleotide sequence: TGCAGTGCTCCCTCCGATTCCGGGACAGCCCCTCACGAGCAGTACTTC.

This clonotype occurred many times. The V call is TRBV24-1, the J call TRBJ2-2, with TRBD2 matching 14 bases. Germline values: CDR1 KGHDR, CDR2 SFDVKD. Trimming took 4 bases from V and 8 from J; bases not matched to a gene: 5. The CDR3 runs 16 residues. In DNA, the CDR3 is TGTGCCACCAGTGACCCGGGACTAGCGGGAGCTGGGGAGCTGTTTTTT. It encodes CATSDPGLAGAGELFF.

This clonotype has ten or more counts. The genes are TRBV7-6 and TRBJ1-3; D remains ambiguous. CDR1 and CDR2 (germline): SGHVS, FNYEAQ. The length of the CDR3 is 12 residues. The V end lost 4 bases, the J end lost 6 bases, and 7 bases lay between the germline ends. The CDR3 DNA sequence: TGTGCCAGCAGCTCAAATGAAAACACCATATATTTT. This sequence encodes CASSSNENTIYF.